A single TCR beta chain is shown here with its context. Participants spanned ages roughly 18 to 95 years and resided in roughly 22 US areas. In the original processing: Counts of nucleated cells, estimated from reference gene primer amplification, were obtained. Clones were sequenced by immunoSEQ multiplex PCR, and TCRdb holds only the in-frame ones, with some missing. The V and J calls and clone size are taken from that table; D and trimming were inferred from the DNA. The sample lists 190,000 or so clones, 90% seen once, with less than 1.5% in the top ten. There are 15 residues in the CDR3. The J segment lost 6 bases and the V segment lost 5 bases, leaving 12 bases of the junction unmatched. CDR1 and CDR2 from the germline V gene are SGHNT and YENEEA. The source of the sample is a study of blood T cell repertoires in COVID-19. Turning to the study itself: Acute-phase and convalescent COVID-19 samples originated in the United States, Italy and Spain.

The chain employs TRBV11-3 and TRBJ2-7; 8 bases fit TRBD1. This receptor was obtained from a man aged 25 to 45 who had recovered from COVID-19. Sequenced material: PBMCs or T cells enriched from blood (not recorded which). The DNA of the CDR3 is TGTGCCAGCAGCGCCGCGAGGACAGGGACCAGCGAGCAGTACTTC. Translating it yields CASSAARTGTSEQYF.